The 23 T cell receptor beta chains below all came from one sample that was sequenced in a study of cytomegalovirus exposure and HLA in healthy donors. Primers: 60 Vbeta forward and 13 Jbeta reverse. This table comes from immunoSEQ multiplex PCR, and its TCRdb copy is limited to in-frame clones, with some not included. Here the sample spans more than 100,000 clones, about 61% being singletons. Sequences were obtained from PBMCs. All receptors derive from a woman aged 35 to 49 in good health and CMV-seronegative.

V usage is TRBV5-4 and J usage is TRBJ2-7; possibly TRBD2 for D (6 bases). V lost 0 bases, J lost 6 bases, and 7 bases lay in between. Germline V gives CDR1 SGHNT, CDR2 YYREEE (reference sequence). The CDR3 has 12 residues. Written as DNA, the CDR3 is TGTGCCAGCAGCTTGGACGGGGGCGAGCAGTACTTC. It specifies CASSLDGGEQYF.

This chain connects TRBV2 to TRBJ2-7; the D gene is possibly TRBD1 (5 bases). Trimming stripped 8 bases from V and 4 bases from J, with 15 bases between. This CDR3 has 13 amino acids. Germline V gene data show CDR1 as SNHLY and CDR2 as FYNNEI. For the CDR3, the DNA is TGTGCCAGCCGTAAGGGGTCTTTTTACGAGCAGTACTTC. This encodes CASRKGSFYEQYF.

The chain joins TRBV7-9 to TRBJ2-3, with D possibly matching TRBD1 (5 bases). Germline loops: CDR1 SEHNR, CDR2 FQNEAQ (reference sequence). The CDR3 is 16 amino acids. Deletions cut 1 base from V and 4 bases from J, with 15 bases between. Here the CDR3 DNA reads TGTGCCAGCAGCTTAGGAGAGGTGGCAGGGCCAGATACGCAGTATTTT. The encoded protein is CASSLGEVAGPDTQYF.

The chain joins TRBV19 to TRBJ1-1; D not resolved. With 3 bases removed from V and 6 bases from J, the gap between germline ends came to 8 bases. CDR3 length: 12 amino acids. Germline CDR1 is LNHDA and CDR2 is SQIVND (reference sequence). This chain's CDR3 is CASSIGGPEAFF. The CDR3 nucleotides are TGTGCCAGTAGTATCGGCGGGCCTGAAGCTTTCTTT.

The gene calls are TRBV5-1 and TRBJ2-7, with TRBD2 matching over 12 bases. The V and J ends lost 3 bases and 3 bases, in that order; junction bases with no gene match: 1. In germline, CDR1 is SGHRS, CDR2 YFSETQ. The CDR3 consists of 14 residues. The CDR3 DNA sequence: TGCGCCAGCAGCTGGACTAGCGGGGACTACGAGCAGTACTTC. This codes for CASSWTSGDYEQYF.

This clone showed up just once. V gene TRBV5-1 combines with J gene TRBJ2-7; 9 nucleotides line up with TRBD1. The germline gives CDR1 SGHRS, CDR2 YFSETQ. The junction had 5 bases not matched to a gene; V was cut back by 4 bases and J by 3 bases. The CDR3 runs to 14 residues. CDR3 region: CASSKGTGHYEQYF. CDR3 DNA sequence: TGCGCCAGCAGCAAGGGGACAGGGCACTACGAGCAGTACTTC.

The chain recombines TRBV10-1 with TRBJ1-2; D not certain. Germline-derived CDR1 and CDR2 are WNHNN and SYGVQD (reference sequence). The V end was cut by 4 bases, the J end by 8 bases, with 8 bases between. The CDR3 runs to 11 residues. The CDR3 region has the DNA TGCGCCAGCAGTGTAGCGTCGGGCTACACCTTC. Its translation: CASSVASGYTF.

The chain joins TRBV29-1 to TRBJ2-7; 8 bases map to TRBD1. The CDR3 covers 14 residues. Germline V gene sequence: CDR1 SQVTM, CDR2 ANQGSEA. V was pared by 6 bases and J by 4 bases, with 11 bases of the junction left unmatched. DNA of the CDR3: TGCAGCGTCCGACGACAGGGGTCACTTTACGAGCAGTACTTC. This codes for CSVRRQGSLYEQYF.

The sample holds one count of this clone. This sample also contains other DNA sequences that code for the same CDR3. The gene calls are TRBV11-2 and TRBJ1-1, with TRBD1 matching 7 bases. V trimming: 7 bases; J trimming: 2 bases; junction bases outside the gene matches: 7. The V gene's germline CDR1 is SGHAT and CDR2 FQNNGV. The length of the CDR3 is 14 residues. CDR3 sequence (DNA): TGTGCCAGCAAACCCGACAGGGCTAACACTGAAGCTTTCTTT. Protein sequence: CASKPDRANTEAFF.

The V call is TRBV9, the J call TRBJ1-1, with 7 bases lining up with TRBD1. The V gene end was trimmed by 0 bases and the J gene end by 4 bases; junction bases not matched to a gene: 3. The CDR3 covers 14 residues. In germline, CDR1 is SGDLS, CDR2 YYNGEE. CDR3 in amino acids: CASSVEGQTTEAFF. CDR3 DNA: TGTGCCAGCAGCGTAGAGGGACAGACCACTGAAGCTTTCTTT. The whole variable domain, filled in from reference TRBV9 and TRBJ1-1, reads DSGVTQTPKHLITATGQRVTLRCSPRSGDLSVYWYQQSLDQGLQFLIQYYNGEERAKGNILERFSAQQFPDLHSELNLSSLELGDSALYFCASSVEGQTTEAFFGQGTRLTVV.

The chain carries TRBV10-3 and TRBJ1-5; TRBD1 is a possible D gene (6 bases). Germline V lookup: CDR1 ENHRY, CDR2 SYGVKD. V gave up 5 bases and J gave up 5 bases, with 13 bases separating them. The CDR3 is made up of 14 amino acids. The CDR3 loop is CAISLGGQDQPQHF. The CDR3 DNA follows: TGTGCCATCAGTTTGGGGGGGCAGGATCAGCCCCAGCATTTT.

The chain has TRBV4-1 and TRBJ2-3; 13 nucleotides align to TRBD2. The CDR3 is 17 amino acids. Per the germline V gene, CDR1 is MGHRA and CDR2 is YSYEKL. The junction had 5 bases not matched to a gene; V was cut back by 3 bases and J by 2 bases. Here the CDR3 DNA reads TGCGCCAGCAGCCATCGGGGACTAGCGGGGAACACAGATACGCAGTATTTT. Its translation: CASSHRGLAGNTDTQYF.

This clone appeared a few times. This chain links TRBV11-2 with TRBJ1-3, with a weak D call TRBD1 (6 bases). The CDR3 runs to 15 residues. Trimming stripped 5 bases from V and 4 bases from J, with 15 bases between. Per germline, CDR1 SGHAT and CDR2 FQNNGV. The chain's CDR3 is CASSRGLGTGNTIYF. CDR3 bases: TGTGCCAGCAGCAGGGGGTTGGGGACAGGAAACACCATATATTTT. The full variable domain, rest sourced from reference TRBV11-2 and TRBJ1-3, is EAGVAQSPRYKIIEKRQSVAFWCNPISGHATLYWYQQILGQGPKLLIQFQNNGVVDDSQLPKDRFSAERLKGVDSTLKIQPAKLEDSAVYLCASSRGLGTGNTIYFGEGSWLTVV.

J is TRBJ2-5 and V is TRBV5-1; D call uncertain. Trimming left V 0 bases short and J 1 base short, with 7 bases between. The CDR3 is made up of 14 amino acids. Per germline, CDR1 SGHRS and CDR2 YFSETQ. The chain's CDR3 is CASSLGGTQETQYF. CDR3 in DNA: TGCGCCAGCAGCTTGGGTGGCACCCAAGAGACCCAGTACTTC.

V and J are TRBV18 and TRBJ2-7; weak D call: TRBD1 (6 bases). The CDR3 sequence is 12 residues long. The V end was cut by 3 bases, the J end by 4 bases, with 7 bases between. CDR1 and CDR2 from the germline V gene are KGHSH and LQKENI. The CDR3 sequence is CASSPTGYEQYF. DNA for the CDR3: TGTGCCAGCTCACCTACAGGGTACGAGCAGTACTTC.

V is TRBV5-6 and J is TRBJ1-1; 7 bases line up with TRBD1. Looked up from germline, CDR1 is SGHDT and CDR2 is YYEEEE. J lost 4 bases, V lost 5 bases, and 17 bases had no gene match. CDR3 size: 17 residues. CDR3 sequence: CASRFSRDRLRGTEAFF. The CDR3 region has the DNA TGTGCCAGCAGGTTCAGCCGGGACAGACTACGGGGCACTGAAGCTTTCTTT.

The rearrangement links TRBV4-2 to TRBJ1-6, with D hard to call. Per the germline V gene, CDR1 is LGHNA and CDR2 is YNFKEQ. CDR3 length: 16 residues. Between the trimmed V and J ends, which lost 0 bases and 0 bases, there was a span of 6 bases. The CDR3 spells CASSQEGSSYNSPLHF. The CDR3 nucleotides are TGTGCCAGCAGCCAAGAAGGGAGCTCCTATAATTCACCCCTCCACTTT.

The chain links TRBV2 to TRBJ2-3, with 7 bases identical to TRBD2. CDR1 is SNHLY, CDR2 FYNNEI, per germline. The V segment lost 3 bases and the J segment 4 bases; nucleotides outside the gene matches: 13. CDR3 length: 17 amino acids. In DNA, the CDR3 is TGTGCCAGCAGTGAGACTAGCCGAGGGCGGTATGCAGATACGCAGTATTTT. Encoded protein: CASSETSRGRYADTQYF.

J is TRBJ2-3 and V is TRBV6-4; possibly TRBD1 for D (5 bases). The CDR3 totals 14 residues. Trimming took off 6 bases at V and 1 base at J, with 11 bases between the two ends. CDR1 is MRHNA, CDR2 SNTAGT, per germline. This CDR3 is CASRVGEGTDTQYF. The CDR3 DNA reads as TGTGCCAGCAGGGTAGGGGAAGGCACAGATACGCAGTATTTT.

This clone was seen more than once but under ten times. The chain uses TRBV7-3 and TRBJ2-2; weak D call: TRBD2 (5 bases). Trimming removed 3 bases at V and 1 base at J, with 6 bases between. Germline V gene lookup returns CDR1 SGHTA and CDR2 FQGTGA. This CDR3 is 14 amino acids long. CDR3 region: CASSLSGNTGELFF. Here the CDR3 DNA reads TGTGCCAGCAGCTTGAGCGGGAACACCGGGGAGCTGTTTTTT.

The J gene is TRBJ1-1, the V gene TRBV21-1; the table's D call, TRBD1, was not checked against the DNA. TRBV21-1 is flagged as a pseudogene. The CDR3 runs to 17 residues. Here the CDR3 reads CASGQWPTDNMNTEAFF. The CDR3 coding sequence is TGTGCCAGCGGTCAATGGCCGACAGATAACATGAACACTGAAGCTTTCTTT.

V is TRBV5-1 and J is TRBJ2-6; 9 positions agree with TRBD2. The CDR3 has 17 amino acids. Trimming took 3 bases from V and 0 from J; bases not matched to a gene: 4. CDR1 and CDR2 (germline): SGHRS, YFSETQ. DNA for the CDR3: TGCGCCAGCAGCTCCAGCGGGGGGCCCTCTGGGGCCAACGTCCTGACTTTC. As protein: CASSSSGGPSGANVLTF.

The genes are TRBV27 and TRBJ1-2; D might be TRBD1 (5 bases). CDR1 and CDR2 from the germline V gene are MNHEY and SMNVEV (reference sequence). Trimming removed 6 bases from V and 5 bases from J, with 13 bases in between. The CDR3 runs 13 residues. The chain's CDR3 is CASRAGSRYGYTF. In nucleotides, the CDR3 is TGTGCCAGCAGGGCAGGGTCCCGTTATGGCTACACCTTC.